This TCR beta chain was profiled in a study of blood T cell repertoires in COVID-19. The wider study: Some COVID-19 samples were acute and others convalescent; all came from the United States, Italy and Spain. T cells, B-cell-depleted T cells, or PBMCs provided the cDNA or gDNA that served as material.

Between the trimmed V and J ends, which lost 0 bases and 2 bases, there was a span of 7 bases. CDR1 and CDR2 from the germline V gene are MNHEY and SVGAGI. The CDR3 contains 14 residues. Original analysis: By means of reference gene primer amplification, nucleated cell counts were estimated. Here immunoSEQ multiplex PCR was the method, and the copy in TCRdb shows in-frame clones only, minus some. The V and J calls and clone size were taken over from that table, and D and trimming were inferred from the DNA. The sample records about 70,000 clones, approximately 83% being singletons. The sequence derives from a human donor in a cohort sampled during active COVID-19. This chain uses TRBV6-5 with TRBJ1-1; no reliable D call. The sequencing sample was made of peripheral blood. The CDR3 is CASSYSGSNTEAFF. The DNA of the CDR3 is TGTGCCAGCAGTTACTCGGGCAGCAACACTGAAGCTTTCTTT.